This T cell receptor beta chain was captured in a study of blood T cell repertoires in COVID-19. In the study overall: COVID-19 samples collected from the United States, Italy and Spain covered acute and convalescent phases. Sample material is recorded as cDNA or gDNA derived from T cells, B-cell-depleted T cells, or PBMCs.

In germline, CDR1 is LGHDT, CDR2 YNNKEL (reference sequence). V lost 1 base and J lost 3; bases outside the gene matches: 3. The CDR3 is 14 residues long. Authors' analysis steps: Amplification of reference gene primers was used by the study to estimate nucleated cell counts. The assay was immunoSEQ multiplex PCR, and TCRdb's table has in-frame clones only and misses some. V and J calls and clone size come straight from that table; D and trimming were deduced from the DNA. The data hold 180,000 or so clones, with almost 90% observed a single time. The sequence derives from a man aged 50 to 59 with acute or convalescent COVID-19. The sample was peripheral blood. The chain joins TRBV3-1 (or the pseudogene TRBV3-2) to TRBJ2-7; TRBD2 matches 7 bases. The CDR3 spells CASSQGGLLYEQYF. The CDR3 nucleotides are TGTGCCAGCAGCCAAGGGGGACTACTCTACGAGCAGTACTTC.